These T cell receptor beta chains were read from a single sample in a study of blood T cell repertoires in COVID-19. The method was immunoSEQ multiplex PCR; TCRdb's version includes in-frame clones alone and lacks a portion of them. This table holds hundreds of thousands of clones, about 84% found once. The sequenced material came from peripheral blood. The origin of the receptors is a woman of 80 years or more with COVID-19, enrolled during active disease. Both conserved end residues are part of each CDR3. A D gene is named only where the DNA matches it firmly. Expanded clones get a size class; other rows say once, few or many, or leave the size out.

d_gene	abundance	v_gene	j_gene	CDR3nt	CDR3aa
.	.	TRBV29-1	TRBJ2-2	TGCAGCGTTGATGGTGCAGGCACCGGGGAGCTGTTTTTT	CSVDGAGTGELFF
.	.	TRBV7-2	TRBJ1-2	TGTGCCAGCACCCAAGGACAGCCTAACTATGGCTACACCTTC	CASTQGQPNYGYTF
TRBD1	.	TRBV7-9	TRBJ1-4	TGTGCCAGCAGCCGGGACAGGGACGATGAAAAACTGTTTTTT	CASSRDRDDEKLFF
.	.	TRBV18	TRBJ1-1	TGTGCCAGCTCACCAATGACAGGGAACACTGAAGCTTTCTTT	CASSPMTGNTEAFF
.	once	TRBV7-9	TRBJ1-2	TGTGCCAGCAGCCTGTCTACAGGGAACTATGGCTACACCTTC	CASSLSTGNYGYTF
TRBD1	.	TRBV28	TRBJ1-1	TGTGCCAGCGATCAGGGGGGTGTCCGTGAAGCTTTCTTT	CASDQGGVREAFF
TRBD1	.	TRBV7-2	TRBJ1-2	TGTGCCAGCAGCTCCCGGGACAGGGGGCACTATGGCTACACCTTC	CASSSRDRGHYGYTF
.	.	TRBV28	TRBJ1-1	TGTGCCAGCAGGTCGGTTGACAGAACTGAAGCTTTCTTT	CASRSVDRTEAFF
TRBD2	.	TRBV19	TRBJ2-6	TGTGCCACCATAGCGGGGCGCTCTGGGGCCAACGTCCTGACTTTC	CATIAGRSGANVLTF
TRBD1	.	TRBV27	TRBJ2-6	TGTGCCAGCAGCGGACAGGGCTCTGGGGCCAACGTCCTGACTTTC	CASSGQGSGANVLTF
.	.	TRBV6-5	TRBJ2-3	.	CASSSSTGTQYF
.	.	TRBV13	TRBJ1-2	TGTGCCAGCAGCTTGAACAGGGTTGAGGGCTACACCTTC	CASSLNRVEGYTF
TRBD2	.	TRBV30	TRBJ2-1	TGTGCCTGGAGACCAAACCTCGGGGGGGCGAATGAGCAGTTCTTC	CAWRPNLGGANEQFF
TRBD2	.	TRBV9	TRBJ2-1	TGTGCCAGCAGCGTAGCCGGCGGGGGGGCATACAATGAGCAGTTCTTC	CASSVAGGGAYNEQFF
.	.	TRBV6-2/TRBV6-3	TRBJ2-7	TGTGCCAGCAGTTTCCCGATTCGTCCCGGGGAGTACGAGCAGTACTTC	CASSFPIRPGEYEQYF
.	few	TRBV6-5	TRBJ1-5	TGTGCCAGCAAAAGCACAGGGTATAGCAATCAGCCCCAGCATTTT	CASKSTGYSNQPQHF
TRBD1	.	TRBV7-2	TRBJ1-2	TGTGCCAGCAGCTTAACAGAACAGGGGAACTATGGCTACACCTTC	CASSLTEQGNYGYTF
TRBD2	.	TRBV3-1/TRBV3-2	TRBJ2-5	TGTGCCAGCAGCCATAGCGGGGGAGAGACCCAGTACTTC	CASSHSGGETQYF
.	.	TRBV7-2	TRBJ2-5	TGTGCCAGCAGCTCCTGGGTCGGGGGAACCGGGGAGACCCAGTACTTC	CASSSWVGGTGETQYF
TRBD2	.	TRBV5-1	TRBJ2-3	TGCGCCAGCAGCCCCTCCAAAACTAGCGGGGTAAGAGATACGCAGTATTTT	CASSPSKTSGVRDTQYF
.	.	TRBV19	TRBJ1-1	TGTGCCAGTAGTACGTCCGGGAACTTAAACACTGAAGCTTTCTTT	CASSTSGNLNTEAFF
TRBD2	.	TRBV4-2	TRBJ2-3	TGTGCCAGCAGCCAACCAGGACTAGCGGGGGTCACAGATACGCAGTATTTT	CASSQPGLAGVTDTQYF
TRBD1	.	TRBV2	TRBJ1-1	TGTGCCAGCAGCGGACAGGGAGCTATGAACACTGAAGCTTTCTTT	CASSGQGAMNTEAFF
.	.	TRBV10-3	TRBJ2-1	TGTGCCATCAGAGGACCGCTGAGGGACAATGAGCAGTTCTTC	CAIRGPLRDNEQFF
TRBD1	.	TRBV4-1	TRBJ1-2	TGCGCCAGCAGCCAAGCCACCGGGACAGCATATGGCTACACCTTC	CASSQATGTAYGYTF
.	.	TRBV7-9	TRBJ1-3	TGTGCCAGCAGCGACGCCGGCGGGGGTGGAAACACCATATATTTT	CASSDAGGGGNTIYF
.	.	TRBV6-2/TRBV6-3	TRBJ2-1	TGTGCCAGCAGTTCGTGGGGGGGCAAGAATGAGCAGTTCTTC	CASSSWGGKNEQFF
.	.	TRBV27	TRBJ1-5	TGTGCCAGCAGTTCCCGGAGGGGAATCGATCAGCCCCAGCATTTT	CASSSRRGIDQPQHF
TRBD1	.	TRBV7-2	TRBJ1-4	TGTGCCAGCAGCTTAGTGATGGGGACAGCTAATGAAAAACTGTTTTTT	CASSLVMGTANEKLFF